One and the same sample provided the 29 T cell receptor beta chains below, sequenced in a study of identical twins (dated by TCRdb to between 2015 and 2016). Library preparation used 5' RACE. The listed sequencing device is Illumina HiSeq 2000. TCRdb reprocessing: public reads trimmed at Q25 with fastp, clones called with MiXCR, in-frame beta chains kept. Each entry is one CDR3 protein sequence, shown with its most common DNA and genes. In this sample the table shows hundreds of thousands of distinct CDR3 sequences, 15% to 20% of which occur a single time. The ten largest clones add up to about an eighth of the sample. These data also formed part of another study, on T cells expressing NK-cell markers.

Material: PBMCs. The receptors come from a young woman in good health.

The V and J genes are TRBV5-1 and TRBJ2-2; tentative D call: TRBD2 (6 bases). CDR3 length: 13 residues. Germline lookup yields CDR1 SGHRS and CDR2 YFSETQ. V lost 4 bases, J lost 7 bases, and 11 bases lay in between. In DNA form, the CDR3 reads TGCGCCAGCAGCCCCGGACTAAACGGGGAGCTGTTTTTT. Its translation: CASSPGLNGELFF. The full variable domain, completed using reference TRBV5-1 and TRBJ2-2, is KAGVTQTPRYLIKTRGQQVTLSCSPISGHRSVSWYQQTPGQGLQFLFEYFSETQRNKGNFPGRFSGRQFSNSRSEMNVSTLELGDSALYLCASSPGLNGELFFGEGSRLTVL.

The chain is built from TRBV21-1 and TRBJ2-5; the listed D gene, TRBD1, was not tested against the DNA. TRBV21-1 is a pseudogene locus. The CDR3 contains 24 residues. CDR3 sequence reads: CASSKAKGRGGATPRPQKDGTQYF. Here the CDR3 DNA reads TGTGCCAGCAGCAAAGCCAAGGGTCGGGGGGGCGCGACTCCTCGCCCCCAGAAAGATGGGACCCAGTACTTC.

The V and J genes are TRBV12-2 and TRBJ2-7; TRBD2, the table's D call, lacks a check against the DNA. TRBV12-2 is classified as a pseudogene. This CDR3 has 16 residues. The CDR3 bases are TGTGCAAGTCGCTTAAGGTCCCAGCGGGAGCGGGACGAGCAGTACTTC. Protein: CASRLRSQRERDEQYF.

This clonotype was seen at least ten times. The junction shows a germline mismatch at one end, possibly a read error. The chain employs TRBV7-9 and TRBJ2-7; possibly TRBD1 for D (6 bases). This CDR3 is 13 amino acids long. Germline V CDR1 and CDR2: SEHNR, FQNEAQ (reference sequence). CDR3 sequence: CASSLATGYEQYF. The CDR3 bases are TGTGCCAGCAGTTTAGCGACAGGTTACGAGCAGTACTTC.

The genes are TRBV13 and TRBJ2-1, with 7 bases that match TRBD1. The CDR3 loop spans 14 amino acids. The trim removed 2 bases at V and 9 bases at J, leaving 7 bases unmatched. The germline V gene has CDR1 PRHDT and CDR2 FYEKMQ (reference sequence). The CDR3 DNA is TGTGCCAGCAGCTTATCCCAGGGGGTGGGTGAGCAGTTCTTC. Protein sequence: CASSLSQGVGEQFF.

This clonotype was recorded a few times. J is TRBJ2-5 and V is TRBV12-3 or TRBV12-4; TRBD1 or TRBD2 may be the D gene (5 bases each). The germline V and J ends were trimmed by 5 bases and 2 bases, with 18 bases remaining between them. This CDR3 has 16 amino acids. The CDR3 bases are TGTGCCAGCAGTCAGGCTGGGGGTTTGCCTCAAGAGACCCAGTACTTC. This codes for CASSQAGGLPQETQYF.

V usage is TRBV20-1 and J usage is TRBJ2-2; D is ambiguous. The CDR3 runs to 15 residues. V was shortened by 0 bases and J by 3 bases, with 11 bases between the two germline ends. Per germline, CDR1 DFQATT and CDR2 SNEGSKA (reference sequence). CDR3 nucleotide sequence: TGCAGTGCTAGAGATGTCGGCACTTACACCGGGGAGCTGTTTTTT. Translating it yields CSARDVGTYTGELFF.

The chain carries TRBV20-1 and TRBJ2-2, with 10 bases matching TRBD2. Germline CDR1 DFQATT, CDR2 SNEGSKA (reference sequence). Trimming cost V 5 bases and J 6 bases; bases outside gene matches: 9. The CDR3 is made up of 15 amino acids. The CDR3 loop reads CSARTLAGVPGELFF. CDR3 coding DNA: TGCAGTGCTCGGACCCTAGCGGGAGTTCCCGGGGAGCTGTTTTTT.

The CDR3 protein is CASSAGPFNQPQHF. The CDR3 nucleotides are TGTGCCAGCAGCGCCGGACCGTTCAATCAGCCCCAGCATTTT. V gene TRBV9 combines with J gene TRBJ1-5; D not resolved. Looked up from germline, CDR1 is SGDLS and CDR2 is YYNGEE. The CDR3 is made up of 14 amino acids. The ends were cut back, 3 bases at V and 3 bases at J, with 10 bases in the middle.

This sequence joins TRBV18 and TRBJ1-1, with 9 bases aligning to TRBD1. The CDR3 totals 16 residues. The J segment lost 3 bases and the V segment lost 7 bases, leaving 12 bases of the junction unmatched. Germline lookup yields CDR1 KGHSH and CDR2 LQKENI. The CDR3 DNA sequence: TGTGCCAGCTTTCCGGGACAGGGAAAAGGTCACACTGAAGCTTTCTTT. Translating it yields CASFPGQGKGHTEAFF.

This chain links TRBV27 with TRBJ2-7; TRBD2 is a possible D gene (7 bases). The CDR3 extends over 14 amino acids. V lost 3 bases and J lost 7, with 16 bases in between. Germline CDR1 and CDR2: MNHEY and SMNVEV (reference sequence). The CDR3 coding sequence is TGTGCCAGCAGTTTGGGTTTGGGGGGGACAGAGCAGTACTTC. This sequence encodes CASSLGLGGTEQYF.

This sequence joins TRBV15 and TRBJ2-3; weak D call: TRBD2 (6 bases). This CDR3 contains 13 residues. V was clipped by 5 bases and J by 10 bases, with 16 bases between them. Germline assignment: CDR1 LNHNV and CDR2 YYDKDF (reference sequence). The CDR3 coding sequence is TGTGCCACCAGCGGGGGACTCCCGAGTGCGCAGTATTTT. Translated: CATSGGLPSAQYF.

This clonotype was observed a few times. The chain carries TRBV20-1 and TRBJ1-5; 9 bases align to TRBD1. Germline CDR1 DFQATT, CDR2 SNEGSKA (reference sequence). This CDR3 region has 14 residues. V lost 3 bases, J lost 9 bases, and 9 bases stayed unmatched. The DNA of the CDR3 is TGCAGTGCTAGCCCGACAGGGGGTCCCCTGCCCCAGCATTTT. It codes for CSASPTGGPLPQHF.

This clonotype has only a few counts. The V gene is TRBV7-3, the J gene TRBJ1-2; tentatively, D is TRBD1 (5 bases). V shed 1 base and J shed 7 bases, with 16 bases lying between them. Germline CDR1 SGHTA, CDR2 FQGTGA. The CDR3 runs 15 residues. The CDR3 DNA sequence: TGTGCCAGCAGCTTAATAGGCGGGGGAGGGTCTGGCTACACCTTC. Protein sequence: CASSLIGGGGSGYTF.

The rearrangement joins TRBV5-1 to TRBJ1-2; tentative D call: TRBD1 (5 bases). V was shortened by 0 bases and J by 2 bases, with 11 bases between the two germline ends. The CDR3 extends over 15 amino acids. CDR1 SGHRS and CDR2 YFSETQ come from the germline V gene. CDR3 sequence reads: CASSLGHTGNYGYTF. CDR3 sequence (DNA): TGCGCCAGCAGCTTGGGGCACACAGGAAACTATGGCTACACCTTC.

This clonotype was seen a few times. The chain is built from TRBV20-1 and TRBJ2-7, with D possibly matching TRBD1 (6 bases). Germline V gene data show CDR1 as DFQATT and CDR2 as SNEGSKA (reference sequence). The V end lost 4 bases, the J end lost 2 bases, and 15 bases lay between the germline ends. The length of the CDR3 is 14 residues. The CDR3 is CSAIGQISTYEQYF. CDR3 bases: TGCAGTGCTATCGGACAGATCTCTACCTACGAGCAGTACTTC.

Only a few counts were recorded for this clonotype. V is TRBV29-1 and J is TRBJ2-7; D gene uncertain. This CDR3 contains 14 residues. Trimming cost V 1 base and J 0 bases, with 10 bases left between them. In germline, CDR1 is SQVTM, CDR2 ANQGSEA. CDR3 amino acids: CSVEVGTSSYEQYF. For the CDR3, the DNA is TGCAGCGTTGAAGTGGGCACCAGCTCCTACGAGCAGTACTTC.

This sequence joins TRBV7-9 and TRBJ2-1; 10 positions agree with TRBD1. Per germline, CDR1 SEHNR and CDR2 FQNEAQ (reference sequence). The CDR3 runs to 15 residues. The V and J ends lost 5 bases and 9 bases, in that order; junction bases with no gene match: 10. The CDR3: CASSPTRTGGLEQFF. CDR3 nucleotides: TGTGCCAGCAGCCCGACGCGGACAGGGGGGCTTGAGCAGTTCTTC.

This clonotype was recorded a few times. The chain is built from TRBV18 and TRBJ2-1; D is unclear. This CDR3 is 18 amino acids long. V gave up 6 bases and J gave up 0 bases, with 21 bases separating them. The germline CDR1 and CDR2 sequences are KGHSH and LQKENI. The CDR3 here is CASSQSVLTATSYNEQFF. The CDR3 nucleotides are TGTGCCAGCTCCCAATCCGTATTAACGGCGACCTCCTACAATGAGCAGTTCTTC.

This chain links TRBV5-1 with TRBJ2-3; 10 bases are a match to TRBD2. The CDR3 runs 15 residues. Germline trimming cut 1 base from V and 3 bases from J; bases unmatched to any gene: 2. CDR1 and CDR2 (germline): SGHRS, YFSETQ. CDR3 amino acids: CASSLTSGETDTQYF. In nucleotides, the CDR3 is TGCGCCAGCAGCTTGACTAGCGGGGAGACAGATACGCAGTATTTT.

This clonotype appeared a few times. The CDR3 protein is CASSPSWSGELFF. In DNA form, the CDR3 reads TGTGCCAGCAGCCCGTCTTGGAGCGGGGAGCTGTTTTTT. The gene calls are TRBV9 and TRBJ2-2; no reliable D call. This CDR3 contains 13 residues. Trimming took off 4 bases at V and 7 bases at J, with 11 bases between the two ends. Germline V CDR1 and CDR2: SGDLS, YYNGEE.

The V call is TRBV11-2, the J call TRBJ2-1; D unresolved. Per the germline V gene, CDR1 is SGHAT and CDR2 is FQNNGV. Trimming took 5 bases from V and 0 from J, leaving 14 bases between them. CDR3 length: 16 residues. CDR3 sequence (DNA): TGTGCCAGCAGCATTATAGTGGAGAGCTCCTACAATGAGCAGTTCTTC. Protein sequence: CASSIIVESSYNEQFF.

The J gene is TRBJ2-3, the V gene TRBV7-2; D tentatively reads TRBD1 or TRBD2 (6 bases each). The CDR3 is 14 amino acids. The V gene's germline CDR1 is SGHTA and CDR2 FQGNSA. V lost 5 bases and J lost 4, with 13 bases in between. Here the CDR3 reads CASSAVGGPDTQYF. CDR3 nucleotides: TGTGCCAGCAGCGCCGTGGGGGGCCCAGATACGCAGTATTTT.

The V and J genes are TRBV3-1 and TRBJ2-7, with 11 bases identical to TRBD2. The germline V gene encodes CDR1 LGHDT and CDR2 YNNKEL (reference sequence). This CDR3 comprises 16 residues. V gave up 6 bases and J gave up 0 bases; unmatched junction bases: 7. For the CDR3, the DNA is TGTGCCAGCAGGACCACTAGCGGGGGAAGCTCCTACGAGCAGTACTTC. This sequence encodes CASRTTSGGSSYEQYF.

This clonotype was observed a few times. The chain is built from TRBV4-3 and TRBJ2-1; D may be TRBD2 (7 bases). V lost 2 bases, J lost 2 bases, and 13 bases lay in between. Germline CDR1 LGHNA, CDR2 YSLEER. The CDR3 contains 16 residues. For the CDR3, the DNA is TGCGCCAGCAGCCAATCGAGGGGGGGGCCCTACAATGAGCAGTTCTTC. Translated: CASSQSRGGPYNEQFF.

This clonotype was seen more than once but under ten times. The V gene is TRBV20-1, the J gene TRBJ2-1; 9 bases align to TRBD2. The V gene end was trimmed by 3 bases and the J gene end by 2 bases; junction bases not matched to a gene: 2. Germline V gene data show CDR1 as DFQATT and CDR2 as SNEGSKA (reference sequence). This CDR3 comprises 14 residues. CDR3 sequence reads: CSASPSGAYNEQFF. The CDR3 bases are TGCAGTGCTAGTCCTAGCGGGGCCTACAATGAGCAGTTCTTC.

This clonotype turned up a few times. This chain links TRBV12-3 or TRBV12-4 with TRBJ2-7; D ambiguous. Trimming took 5 bases from V and 0 from J, leaving 11 bases between them. This CDR3 comprises 14 residues. The CDR3 sequence is CASSPETGSYEQYF. The CDR3 DNA sequence: TGTGCCAGCAGTCCCGAGACGGGCTCCTACGAGCAGTACTTC.

The chain has TRBV7-2 and TRBJ2-2; D uncertain. Germline V gives CDR1 SGHTA, CDR2 FQGNSA. This CDR3 is built from 14 residues. Trimming took 5 bases from V and 7 from J, leaving 14 bases between them. This CDR3 reads CASSPSIKGGELFF. CDR3 DNA sequence: TGTGCCAGCAGCCCTAGTATAAAGGGCGGGGAGCTGTTTTTT.

The chain couples TRBV12-3 or TRBV12-4 to TRBJ2-3; 10 bases agree with TRBD1. V was clipped by 8 bases and J by 5 bases; unmatched bases: 7. This CDR3 is 14 amino acids long. The CDR3 nucleotides are TGTGCCAGCCGGAGTGGGACAGGGGAAGATACGCAGTATTTT. Translated: CASRSGTGEDTQYF.